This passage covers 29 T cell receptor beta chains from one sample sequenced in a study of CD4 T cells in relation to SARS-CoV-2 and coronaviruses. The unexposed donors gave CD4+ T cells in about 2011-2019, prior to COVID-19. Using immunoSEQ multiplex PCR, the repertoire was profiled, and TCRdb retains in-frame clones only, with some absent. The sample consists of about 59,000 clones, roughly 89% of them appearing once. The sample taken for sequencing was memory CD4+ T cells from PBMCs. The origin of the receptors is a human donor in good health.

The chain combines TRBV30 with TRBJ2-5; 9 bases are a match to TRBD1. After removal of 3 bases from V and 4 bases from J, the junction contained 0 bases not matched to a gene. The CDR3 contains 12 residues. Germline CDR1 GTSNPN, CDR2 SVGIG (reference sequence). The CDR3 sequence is CAWRQGAETQYF. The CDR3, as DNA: TGTGCCTGGAGACAGGGGGCAGAGACCCAGTACTTC.

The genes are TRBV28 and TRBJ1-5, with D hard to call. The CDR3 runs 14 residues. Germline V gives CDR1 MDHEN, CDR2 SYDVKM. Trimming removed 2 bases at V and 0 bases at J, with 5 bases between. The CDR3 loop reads CASSLPYSNQPQHF. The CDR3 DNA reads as TGTGCCAGCAGTTTACCCTATAGCAATCAGCCCCAGCATTTT.

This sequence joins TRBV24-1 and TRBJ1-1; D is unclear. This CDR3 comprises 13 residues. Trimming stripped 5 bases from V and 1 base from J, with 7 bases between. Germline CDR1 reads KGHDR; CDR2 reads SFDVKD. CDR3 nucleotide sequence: TGTGCCACCAGTGTGGGCAGGAACACTGAAGCTTTCTTT. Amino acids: CATSVGRNTEAFF.

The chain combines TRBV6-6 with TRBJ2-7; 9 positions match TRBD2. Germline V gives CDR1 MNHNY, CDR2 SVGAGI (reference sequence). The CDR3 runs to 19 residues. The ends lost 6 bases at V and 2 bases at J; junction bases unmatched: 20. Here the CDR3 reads CASSSTQASGRPRPYEQYF. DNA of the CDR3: TGTGCCAGCAGCTCCACACAGGCAAGCGGGAGGCCCCGACCCTACGAGCAGTACTTC.

The CDR3 DNA reads as TGTGCCAGCAGTTACTCTGTGCGGGCCAACGTCCTGACTTTC. Translation gives CASSYSVRANVLTF. The V and J genes are TRBV6-2 or TRBV6-3 and TRBJ2-6; D remains unclear. This CDR3 is built from 14 residues. V was pared by 0 bases and J by 5 bases, with 5 bases between. The V gene's germline CDR1 is MNHEY and CDR2 SVGEGT.

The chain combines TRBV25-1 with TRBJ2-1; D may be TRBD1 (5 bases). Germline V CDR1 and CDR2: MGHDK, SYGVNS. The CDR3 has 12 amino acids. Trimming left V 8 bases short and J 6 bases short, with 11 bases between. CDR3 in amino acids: CASADRGNEQFF. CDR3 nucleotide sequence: TGTGCCAGCGCGGATAGGGGCAATGAGCAGTTCTTC.

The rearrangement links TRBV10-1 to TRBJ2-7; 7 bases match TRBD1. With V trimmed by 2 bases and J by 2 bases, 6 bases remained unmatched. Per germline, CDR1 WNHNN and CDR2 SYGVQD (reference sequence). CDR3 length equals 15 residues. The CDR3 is CASSEGRGTAYEQYF. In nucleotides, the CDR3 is TGCGCCAGCAGTGAGGGCAGGGGGACGGCCTACGAGCAGTACTTC.

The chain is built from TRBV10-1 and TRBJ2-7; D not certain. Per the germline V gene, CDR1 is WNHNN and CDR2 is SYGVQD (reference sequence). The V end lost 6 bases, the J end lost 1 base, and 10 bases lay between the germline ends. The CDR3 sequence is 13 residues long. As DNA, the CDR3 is TGCGCCAGCAGCCAGGATCGGTCCTACGAGCAGTACTTC. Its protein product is CASSQDRSYEQYF.

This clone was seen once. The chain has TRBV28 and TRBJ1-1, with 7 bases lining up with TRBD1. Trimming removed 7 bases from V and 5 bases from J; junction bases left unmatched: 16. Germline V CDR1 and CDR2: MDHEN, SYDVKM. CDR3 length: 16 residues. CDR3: CASTPPGGRRNTEAFF. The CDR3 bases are TGTGCCAGCACCCCGCCAGGGGGTCGGCGTAATACTGAAGCTTTCTTT.

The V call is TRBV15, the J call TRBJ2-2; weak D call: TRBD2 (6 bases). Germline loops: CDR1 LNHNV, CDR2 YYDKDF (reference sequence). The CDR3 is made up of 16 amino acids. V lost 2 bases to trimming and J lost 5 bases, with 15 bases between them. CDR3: CATSRRAGRGTGELFF. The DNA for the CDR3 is TGTGCCACCAGCAGAAGAGCCGGGAGAGGTACCGGGGAGCTGTTTTTT.

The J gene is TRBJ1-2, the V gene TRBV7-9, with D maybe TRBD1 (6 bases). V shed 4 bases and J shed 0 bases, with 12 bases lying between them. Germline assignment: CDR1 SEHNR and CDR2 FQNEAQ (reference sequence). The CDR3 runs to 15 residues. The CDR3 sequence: CASSSRTASNYGYTF. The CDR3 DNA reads TGTGCCAGCAGCTCTCGGACAGCTTCTAACTATGGCTACACCTTC. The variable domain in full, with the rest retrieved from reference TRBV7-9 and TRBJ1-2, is DTGVSQNPRHKITKRGQNVTFRCDPISEHNRLYWYRQTLGQGPEFLTYFQNEAQLEKSRLLSDRFSAERPKGSFSTLEIQRTEQGDSAMYLCASSSRTASNYGYTFGSGTRLTVV.

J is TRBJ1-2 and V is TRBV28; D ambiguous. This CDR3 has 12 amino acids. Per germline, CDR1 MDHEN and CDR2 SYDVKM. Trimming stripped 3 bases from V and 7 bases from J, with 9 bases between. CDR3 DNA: TGTGCCAGCAGTTTCCCCCCGGCTGGCTACACCTTC. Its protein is CASSFPPAGYTF.

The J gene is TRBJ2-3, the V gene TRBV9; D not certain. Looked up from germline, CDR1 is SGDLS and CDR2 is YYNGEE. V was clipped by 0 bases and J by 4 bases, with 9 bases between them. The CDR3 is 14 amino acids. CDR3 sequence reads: CASSVGWRSDTQYF. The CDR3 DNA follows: TGTGCCAGCAGCGTAGGATGGAGATCAGATACGCAGTATTTT.

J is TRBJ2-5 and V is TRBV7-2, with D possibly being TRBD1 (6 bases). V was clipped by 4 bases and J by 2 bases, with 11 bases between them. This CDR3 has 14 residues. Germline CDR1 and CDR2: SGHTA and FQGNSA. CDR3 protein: CASSYSTGQETQYF. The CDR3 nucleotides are TGTGCCAGCAGCTATTCAACAGGGCAAGAGACCCAGTACTTC.

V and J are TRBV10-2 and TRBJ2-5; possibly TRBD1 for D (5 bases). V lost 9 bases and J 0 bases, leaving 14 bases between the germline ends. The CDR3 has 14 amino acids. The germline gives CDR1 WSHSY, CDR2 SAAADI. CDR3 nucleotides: TGCGCCAGTGGGGCAGGCCCCAACCAAGAGACCCAGTACTTC. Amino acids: CASGAGPNQETQYF.

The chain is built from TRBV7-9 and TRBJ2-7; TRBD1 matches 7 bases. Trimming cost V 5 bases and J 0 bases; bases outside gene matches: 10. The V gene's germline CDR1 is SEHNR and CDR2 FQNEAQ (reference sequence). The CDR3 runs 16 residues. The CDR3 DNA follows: TGTGCCAGCAGCCCACCTAAGGGGGCGAGCTCCTACGAGCAGTACTTC. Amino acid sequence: CASSPPKGASSYEQYF.

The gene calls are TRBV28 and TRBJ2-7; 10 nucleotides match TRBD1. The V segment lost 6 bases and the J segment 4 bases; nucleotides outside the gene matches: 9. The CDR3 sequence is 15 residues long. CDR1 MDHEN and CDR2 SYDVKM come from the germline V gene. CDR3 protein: CASRTAGTGAYEQYF. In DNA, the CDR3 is TGTGCCAGCAGAACTGCCGGGACAGGGGCGTACGAGCAGTACTTC.

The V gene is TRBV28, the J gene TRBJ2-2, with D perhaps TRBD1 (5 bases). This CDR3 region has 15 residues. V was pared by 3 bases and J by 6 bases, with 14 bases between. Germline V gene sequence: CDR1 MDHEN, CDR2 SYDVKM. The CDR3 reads CASSFPGKSSGELFF. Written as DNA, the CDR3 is TGTGCCAGCAGTTTCCCAGGGAAGTCATCCGGGGAGCTGTTTTTT.

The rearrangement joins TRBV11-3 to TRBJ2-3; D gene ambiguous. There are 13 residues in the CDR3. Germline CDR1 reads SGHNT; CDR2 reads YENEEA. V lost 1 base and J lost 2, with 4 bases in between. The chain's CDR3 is CASSLAATDTQYF. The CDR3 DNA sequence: TGTGCCAGCAGCTTAGCGGCCACAGATACGCAGTATTTT.

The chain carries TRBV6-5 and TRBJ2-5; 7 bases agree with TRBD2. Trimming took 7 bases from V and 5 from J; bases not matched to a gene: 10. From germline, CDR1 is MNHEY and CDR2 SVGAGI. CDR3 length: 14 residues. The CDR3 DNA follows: TGTGCCAGCATCTTGGGGGGAGGGCGGGAGACCCAGTACTTC. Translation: CASILGGGRETQYF.

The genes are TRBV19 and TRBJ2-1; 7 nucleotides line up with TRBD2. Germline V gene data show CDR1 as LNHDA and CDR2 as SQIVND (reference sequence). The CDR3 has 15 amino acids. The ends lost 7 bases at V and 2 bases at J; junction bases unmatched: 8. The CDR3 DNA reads TGTGCCAGTATAGGCGGGAGTGGAACCTACAATGAGCAGTTCTTC. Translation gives CASIGGSGTYNEQFF.

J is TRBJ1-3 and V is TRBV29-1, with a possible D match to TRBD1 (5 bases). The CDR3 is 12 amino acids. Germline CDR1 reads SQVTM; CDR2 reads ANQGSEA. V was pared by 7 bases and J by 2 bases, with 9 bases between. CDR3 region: CSGGEAGNTIYF. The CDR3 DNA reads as TGCAGCGGGGGGGAGGCTGGAAACACCATATATTTT.

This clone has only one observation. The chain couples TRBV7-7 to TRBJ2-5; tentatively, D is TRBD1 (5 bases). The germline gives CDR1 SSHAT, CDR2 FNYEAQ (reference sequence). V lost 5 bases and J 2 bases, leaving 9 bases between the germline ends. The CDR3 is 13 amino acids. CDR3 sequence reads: CASSPGQQETQYF. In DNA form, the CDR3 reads TGTGCCAGCAGCCCTGGACAACAAGAGACCCAGTACTTC.

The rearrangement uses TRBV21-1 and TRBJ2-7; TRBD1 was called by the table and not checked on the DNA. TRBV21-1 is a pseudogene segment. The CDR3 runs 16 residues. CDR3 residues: CASSTRGRPSSYEQYF. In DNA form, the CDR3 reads TGTGCCAGCAGCACCAGGGGGCGGCCATCCTCCTACGAGCAGTACTTC.

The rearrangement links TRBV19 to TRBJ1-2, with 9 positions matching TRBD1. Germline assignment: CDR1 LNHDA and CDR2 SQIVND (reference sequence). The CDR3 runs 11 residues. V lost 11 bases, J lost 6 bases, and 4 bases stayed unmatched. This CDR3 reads CAGRQGDGYTF. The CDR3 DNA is TGTGCCGGGAGACAGGGGGATGGCTACACCTTC.

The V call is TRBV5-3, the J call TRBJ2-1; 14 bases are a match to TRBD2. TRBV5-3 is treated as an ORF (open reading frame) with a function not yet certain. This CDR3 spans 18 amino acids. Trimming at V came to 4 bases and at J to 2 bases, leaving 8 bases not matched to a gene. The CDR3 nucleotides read TGTGCCAGAAGCATGGGACTAGCGGGAGAAGGCGCCTACAATGAGCAGTTCTTC. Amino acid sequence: CARSMGLAGEGAYNEQFF.

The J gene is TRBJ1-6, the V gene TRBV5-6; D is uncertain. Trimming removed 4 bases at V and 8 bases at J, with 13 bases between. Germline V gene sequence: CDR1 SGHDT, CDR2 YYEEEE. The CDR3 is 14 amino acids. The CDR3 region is CASSRVNVDSPLHF. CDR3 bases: TGTGCCAGCAGCAGAGTGAATGTGGATTCACCCCTCCACTTT.

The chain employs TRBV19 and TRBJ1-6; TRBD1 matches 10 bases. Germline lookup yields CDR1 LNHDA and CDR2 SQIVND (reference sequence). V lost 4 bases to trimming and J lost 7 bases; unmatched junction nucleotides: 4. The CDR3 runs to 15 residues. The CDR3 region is CASSTGQGVNSPLHF. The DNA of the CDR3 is TGTGCCAGTAGTACTGGACAGGGGGTGAATTCACCCCTCCACTTT. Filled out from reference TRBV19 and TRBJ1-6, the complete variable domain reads DGGITQSPKYLFRKEGQNVTLSCEQNLNHDAMYWYRQDPGQGLRLIYYSQIVNDFQKGDIAEGYSVSREKKESFPLTVTSAQKNPTAFYLCASSTGQGVNSPLHFGNGTRLTVT.

The CDR3 nucleotides read TGTGCCAGCAGCACCCAATTAGCGGGAGACTCTTACAATGAGCAGTTCTTC. It is translated as CASSTQLAGDSYNEQFF. This rearrangement joins TRBV7-2 to TRBJ2-1; 9 nucleotides match TRBD2. J was trimmed by 4 bases and V by 5 bases; bases with no gene match: 12. The CDR3 extends over 17 amino acids. CDR1 and CDR2 from the germline V gene are SGHTA and FQGNSA.